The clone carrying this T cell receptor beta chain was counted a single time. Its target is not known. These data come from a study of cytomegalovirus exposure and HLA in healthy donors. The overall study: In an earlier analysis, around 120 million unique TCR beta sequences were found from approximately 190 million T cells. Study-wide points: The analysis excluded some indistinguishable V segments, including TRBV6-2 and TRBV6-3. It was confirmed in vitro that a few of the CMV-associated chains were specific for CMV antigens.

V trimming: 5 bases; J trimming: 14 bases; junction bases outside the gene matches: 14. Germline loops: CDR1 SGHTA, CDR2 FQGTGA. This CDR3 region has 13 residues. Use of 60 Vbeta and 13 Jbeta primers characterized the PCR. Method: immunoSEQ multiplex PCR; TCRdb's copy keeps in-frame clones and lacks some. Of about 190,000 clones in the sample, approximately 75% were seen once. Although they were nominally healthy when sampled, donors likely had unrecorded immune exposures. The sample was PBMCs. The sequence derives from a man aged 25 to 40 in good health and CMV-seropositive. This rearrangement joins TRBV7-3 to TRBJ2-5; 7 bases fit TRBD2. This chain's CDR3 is CASSNGGSGTQYF. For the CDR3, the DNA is TGTGCCAGCAGCAACGGGGGGTCTGGTACACAATACTTC.